Listed below are T cell receptor beta chains from one sample, sequenced in a study of T cells after yellow fever vaccination. A single record per CDR3 protein comes from TCRdb applying MiXCR to the 5' RACE reads. The sample records 200,000 to 300,000 distinct CDR3 sequences, less than 9% being singletons. The sample consisted of CD4+ T cells sorted from PBMCs, taken 15 days after the yellow fever booster vaccination. These receptors all come from a man aged 30 to 45 who received the YFV17D yellow fever vaccine. CDR3s leave out the opening cysteine and the closing phenylalanine or tryptophan. The order of the fields is V gene, CDR3 protein.

v_gene: TRBV3-1
CDR3aa: ASSQIFRGRETQY

v_gene: TRBV28
CDR3aa: ASSLAGGQADTQY

v_gene: TRBV5-1
CDR3aa: ASSQGKVSTYNEQF

v_gene: TRBV7-2
CDR3aa: ASSYGQAGETQY

v_gene: TRBV12-3/TRBV12-4
CDR3aa: ASSLGVAGNTIY

v_gene: TRBV12-3/TRBV12-4
CDR3aa: ASRNAGGEKLF

v_gene: TRBV5-5
CDR3aa: ASSLGGEKLF

v_gene: TRBV20-1
CDR3aa: SAREGGGGQPQH

v_gene: TRBV27
CDR3aa: ASRRQGLSTYEQY

v_gene: TRBV21-1
CDR3aa: ASSGGPQMRTDTQY

v_gene: TRBV7-2
CDR3aa: ASSWRTPSTDTQY

v_gene: TRBV4-2
CDR3aa: ASSQEYAVVGTGELF

v_gene: TRBV20-1
CDR3aa: SASSTGYT

v_gene: TRBV11-2
CDR3aa: ASGVLPSQGARETQY

v_gene: TRBV7-9
CDR3aa: ASSFWTSGPYEQY

v_gene: TRBV6-5
CDR3aa: ASSYRDRGVYEQY

v_gene: TRBV20-1
CDR3aa: SVTTSGSTDTQY

v_gene: TRBV7-8
CDR3aa: ASTQAGGRETQY

v_gene: TRBV24-1
CDR3aa: ATSDSGHQETQY

v_gene: TRBV25-1
CDR3aa: ASSDLTSGSNIQY

v_gene: TRBV6-1
CDR3aa: ASSNSPERNEKLF

v_gene: TRBV7-8
CDR3aa: ASSLAPNTEAF

v_gene: TRBV20-1
CDR3aa: SASLRDRGQETQY

v_gene: TRBV20-1
CDR3aa: SARPGGLNTEAF

v_gene: TRBV20-1
CDR3aa: SARDSSGRGTDEQF

v_gene: TRBV5-5
CDR3aa: ASSLIGVGTDTQY

v_gene: TRBV27
CDR3aa: ASSLVPPRDYEQY

v_gene: TRBV5-1
CDR3aa: ASSQTSGRSGELF

v_gene: TRBV7-9
CDR3aa: ASSVTYPLGAF

v_gene: TRBV6-1
CDR3aa: ASSHGGSANEKLF

v_gene: TRBV12-3/TRBV12-4
CDR3aa: ASKGGTYNEQF

v_gene: TRBV25-1
CDR3aa: ASSTPTGTNEQF

v_gene: TRBV7-9
CDR3aa: ASSEELRTGNYGYT

v_gene: TRBV19
CDR3aa: ASSTSSYEQY

v_gene: TRBV5-8
CDR3aa: ASSRDHGYT

v_gene: TRBV20-1
CDR3aa: SASGYSNQPQH

v_gene: TRBV7-2
CDR3aa: ATDRPPSYNEQF

v_gene: TRBV14
CDR3aa: ASSQVLGNTIY

v_gene: TRBV9
CDR3aa: ASSPQTSGAGTQY